This TCR beta chain originates from a study of T cells in Graves' hyperthyroidism and ophthalmopathy. RNA transcripts were the template for amplifying TCR beta CDR3 regions. The study used the HTBI primer set for a first-round RT-PCR of the TCR CDR3. TCRdb re-called the multiplex PCR reads with MiXCR, one entry per CDR3 protein. The table records about 700,000 distinct CDR3 sequences, around 15% of them present only once. No progression to ophthalmopathy during 18 months of follow-up defined stable disease. Diagnosis rested on symptoms, serum thyroxine and TRAb, thyroid ultrasound, and orbital computed tomography. Germline trimming cut 6 bases from V and 2 bases from J; bases unmatched to any gene: 11. The CDR3 runs to 18 residues.

This chain joins TRBV12-3 or TRBV12-4 and TRBJ2-6; 9 bases match TRBD1. This receptor was taken from a woman between 18 and 29 years old with Graves' hyperthyroidism. The sequencing input was blood. The CDR3 DNA reads TGTGCCAGCAGCCGCGACAGGGGGGTTTTTGCTGGGGCCAACGTCCTGACTTTC. Protein: CASSRDRGVFAGANVLTF.